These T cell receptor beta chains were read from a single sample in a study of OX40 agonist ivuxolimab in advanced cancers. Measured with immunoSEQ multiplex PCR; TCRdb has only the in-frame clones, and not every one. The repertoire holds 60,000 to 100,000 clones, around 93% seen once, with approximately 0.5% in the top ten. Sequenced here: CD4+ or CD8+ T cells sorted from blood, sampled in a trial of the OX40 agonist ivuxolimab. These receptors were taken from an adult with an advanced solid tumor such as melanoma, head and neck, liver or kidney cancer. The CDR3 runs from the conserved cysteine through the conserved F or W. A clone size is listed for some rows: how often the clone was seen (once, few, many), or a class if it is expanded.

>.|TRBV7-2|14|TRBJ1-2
CASSNGLQVHGYTF
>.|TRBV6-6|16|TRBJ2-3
CASSYADLIGTDTQYF
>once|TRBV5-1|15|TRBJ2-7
CASSLGNRDTYEQYF
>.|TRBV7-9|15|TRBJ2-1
CASSFQGNLGNEQFF
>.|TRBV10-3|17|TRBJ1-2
CAISESKVGTANYGYTF
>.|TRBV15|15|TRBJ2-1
CATNPGLAEYNEQFF
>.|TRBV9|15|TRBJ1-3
CASSVAGSSGNTIYF
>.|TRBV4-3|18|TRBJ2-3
CASSQGPAGGAYPDTQYF
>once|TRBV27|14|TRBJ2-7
CASSLQGQSYEQYF
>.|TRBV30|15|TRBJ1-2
CAWSVLDRGVGGYTF
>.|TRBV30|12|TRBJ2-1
CAWGQDSDQPFF
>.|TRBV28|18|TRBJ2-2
CASSSSGTSGRRIGELFF
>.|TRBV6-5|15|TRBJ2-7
CASTPVGRDGYEQYF
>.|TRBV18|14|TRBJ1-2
CASSPEPANYGYTF
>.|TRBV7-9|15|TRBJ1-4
CASSQTWKDNEKLFF
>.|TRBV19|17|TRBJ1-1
CASSIHTRGDMNTEAFF
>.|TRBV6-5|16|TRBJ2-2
CASSSVRGGNTGELFF